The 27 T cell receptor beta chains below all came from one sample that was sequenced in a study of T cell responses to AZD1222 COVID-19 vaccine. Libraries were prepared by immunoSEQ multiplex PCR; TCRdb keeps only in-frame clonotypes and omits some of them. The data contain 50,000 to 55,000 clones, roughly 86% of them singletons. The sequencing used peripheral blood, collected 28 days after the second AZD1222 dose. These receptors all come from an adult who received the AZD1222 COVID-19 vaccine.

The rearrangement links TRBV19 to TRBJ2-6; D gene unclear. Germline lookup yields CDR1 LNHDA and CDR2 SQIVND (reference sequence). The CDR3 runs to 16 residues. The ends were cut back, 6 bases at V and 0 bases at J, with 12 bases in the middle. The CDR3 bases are TGTGCCAGTAGAAAAATCTGGGGCTCTGGGGCCAACGTCCTGACTTTC. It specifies CASRKIWGSGANVLTF. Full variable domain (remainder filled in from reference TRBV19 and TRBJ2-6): DGGITQSPKYLFRKEGQNVTLSCEQNLNHDAMYWYRQDPGQGLRLIYYSQIVNDFQKGDIAEGYSVSREKKESFPLTVTSAQKNPTAFYLCASRKIWGSGANVLTFGAGSRLTVL.

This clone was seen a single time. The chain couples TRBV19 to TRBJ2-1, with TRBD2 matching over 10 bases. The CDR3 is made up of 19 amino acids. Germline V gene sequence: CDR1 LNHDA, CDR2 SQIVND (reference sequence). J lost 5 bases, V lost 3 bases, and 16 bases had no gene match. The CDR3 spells CASSIFALIAGGGDNEQFF. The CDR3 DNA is TGTGCCAGTAGTATCTTCGCTCTTATAGCGGGAGGAGGGGACAATGAGCAGTTCTTC.

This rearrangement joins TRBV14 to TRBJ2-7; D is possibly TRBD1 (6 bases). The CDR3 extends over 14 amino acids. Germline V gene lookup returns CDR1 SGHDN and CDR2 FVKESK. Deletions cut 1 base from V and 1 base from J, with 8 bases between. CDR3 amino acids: CASSQVGGSYEQYF. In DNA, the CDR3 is TGTGCCAGCAGCCAAGTAGGGGGTTCCTACGAGCAGTACTTC.

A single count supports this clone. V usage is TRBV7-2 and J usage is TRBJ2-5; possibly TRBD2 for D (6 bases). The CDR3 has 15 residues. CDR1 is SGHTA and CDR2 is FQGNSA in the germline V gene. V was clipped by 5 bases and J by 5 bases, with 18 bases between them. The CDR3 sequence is CASSPAPGGRETQYF. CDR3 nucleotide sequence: TGTGCCAGCAGCCCAGCACCCGGAGGGCGGGAGACCCAGTACTTC.

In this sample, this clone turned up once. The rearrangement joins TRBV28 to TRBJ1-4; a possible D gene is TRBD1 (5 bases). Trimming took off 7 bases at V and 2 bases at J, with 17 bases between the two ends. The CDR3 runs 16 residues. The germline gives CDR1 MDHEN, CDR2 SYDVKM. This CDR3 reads CASTGPVRGTNEKLFF. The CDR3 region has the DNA TGTGCCAGCACCGGCCCCGTCCGGGGGACTAATGAAAAACTGTTTTTT.

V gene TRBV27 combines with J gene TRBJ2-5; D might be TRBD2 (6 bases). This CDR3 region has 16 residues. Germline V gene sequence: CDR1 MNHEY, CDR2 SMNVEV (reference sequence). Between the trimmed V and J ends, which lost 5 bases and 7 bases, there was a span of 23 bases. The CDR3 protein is CASSPGGLRGAPTQYF. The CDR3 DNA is TGTGCCAGCAGTCCCGGAGGACTACGCGGGGCCCCGACCCAGTACTTC.

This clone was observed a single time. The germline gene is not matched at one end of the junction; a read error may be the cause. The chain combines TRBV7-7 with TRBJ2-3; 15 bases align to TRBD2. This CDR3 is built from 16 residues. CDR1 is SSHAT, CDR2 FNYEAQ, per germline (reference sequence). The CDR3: CASSPGLAGGRDTQYF. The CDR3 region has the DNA TGTGCTAGCAGCCCGGGACTAGCGGGAGGCAGGGATACGCAGTATTTT.

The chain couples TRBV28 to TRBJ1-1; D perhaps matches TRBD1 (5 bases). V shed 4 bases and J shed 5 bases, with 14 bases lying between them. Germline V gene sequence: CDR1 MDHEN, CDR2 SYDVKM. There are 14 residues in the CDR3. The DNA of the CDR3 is TGTGCCAGCAGTTCCCTGGGGGGGGGTACTGAAGCTTTCTTT. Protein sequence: CASSSLGGGTEAFF.

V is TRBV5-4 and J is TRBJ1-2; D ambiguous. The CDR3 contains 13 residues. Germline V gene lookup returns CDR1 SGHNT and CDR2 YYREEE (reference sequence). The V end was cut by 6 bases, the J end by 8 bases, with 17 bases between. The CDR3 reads CASTPSSRRGYTF. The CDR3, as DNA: TGTGCCAGCACCCCCTCGTCCCGACGCGGCTACACCTTC.

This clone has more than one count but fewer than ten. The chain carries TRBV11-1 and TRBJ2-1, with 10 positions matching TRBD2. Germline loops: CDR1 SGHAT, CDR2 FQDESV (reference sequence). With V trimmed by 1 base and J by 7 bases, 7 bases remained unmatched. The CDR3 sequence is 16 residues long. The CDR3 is CASSLGLAGVGNEQFF. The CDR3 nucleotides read TGTGCCAGCAGCTTAGGGCTAGCGGGAGTTGGTAATGAGCAGTTCTTC.

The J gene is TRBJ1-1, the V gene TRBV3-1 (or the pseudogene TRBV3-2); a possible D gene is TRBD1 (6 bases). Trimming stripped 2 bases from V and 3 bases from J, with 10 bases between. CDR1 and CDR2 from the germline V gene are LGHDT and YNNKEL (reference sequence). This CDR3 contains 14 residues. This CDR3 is CASSQKHRDTEAFF. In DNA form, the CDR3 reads TGTGCCAGCAGCCAAAAGCACAGGGACACTGAAGCTTTCTTT.

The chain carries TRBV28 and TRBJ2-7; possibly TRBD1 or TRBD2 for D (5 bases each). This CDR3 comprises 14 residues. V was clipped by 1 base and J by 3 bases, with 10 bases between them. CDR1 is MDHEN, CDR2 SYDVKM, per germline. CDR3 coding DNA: TGTGCCAGCAGTTTATCCGGGGCTGACTACGAGCAGTACTTC. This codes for CASSLSGADYEQYF. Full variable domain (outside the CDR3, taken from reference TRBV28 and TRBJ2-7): DVKVTQSSRYLVKRTGEKVFLECVQDMDHENMFWYRQDPGLGLRLIYFSYDVKMKEKGDIPEGYSVSREKKERFSLILESASTNQTSMYLCASSLSGADYEQYFGPGTRLTVT.

The CDR3 here is CASRYEGTEAFF. In DNA, the CDR3 is TGTGCCAGCCGCTATGAGGGCACTGAAGCTTTCTTT. The chain employs TRBV6-5 and TRBJ1-1; D unresolved. The CDR3 runs to 12 residues. Germline V CDR1 and CDR2: MNHEY, SVGAGI. Trimming cost V 8 bases and J 4 bases, with 11 bases left between them.

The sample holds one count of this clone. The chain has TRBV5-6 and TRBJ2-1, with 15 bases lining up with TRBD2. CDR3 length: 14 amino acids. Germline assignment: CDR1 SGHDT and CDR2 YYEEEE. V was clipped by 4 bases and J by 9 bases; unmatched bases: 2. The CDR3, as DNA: TGTGCCAGCAGCCGGGGACTAGCGGGAGGTGAGCAGTTCTTC. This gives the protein CASSRGLAGGEQFF.

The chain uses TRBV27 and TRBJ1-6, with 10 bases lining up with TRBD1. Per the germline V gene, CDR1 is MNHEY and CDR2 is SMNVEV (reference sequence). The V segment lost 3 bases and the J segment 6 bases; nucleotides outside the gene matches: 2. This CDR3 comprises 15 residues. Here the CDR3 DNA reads TGTGCCAGCAGTTTCGGGGACAGGGGTAATTCACCCCTCCACTTT. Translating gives CASSFGDRGNSPLHF.

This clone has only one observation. The CDR3 sequence: CASSIEGQQGYEQYF. The CDR3 coding sequence is TGTGCCAGTAGTATAGAAGGCCAGCAGGGGTACGAGCAGTACTTC. The rearrangement uses TRBV19 and TRBJ2-7; D is possibly TRBD1 (6 bases). This CDR3 is built from 15 residues. CDR1 and CDR2 from the germline V gene are LNHDA and SQIVND (reference sequence). The V end lost 0 bases, the J end lost 4 bases, and 13 bases lay between the germline ends.

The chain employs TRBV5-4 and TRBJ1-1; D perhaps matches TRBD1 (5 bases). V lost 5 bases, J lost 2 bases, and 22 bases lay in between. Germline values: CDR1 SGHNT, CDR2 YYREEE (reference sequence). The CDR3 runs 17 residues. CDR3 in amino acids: CASRPKGRGVGNTEAFF. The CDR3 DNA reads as TGTGCCAGCAGACCCAAAGGGAGGGGTGTGGGAAACACTGAAGCTTTCTTT. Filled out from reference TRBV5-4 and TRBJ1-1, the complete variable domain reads ETGVTQSPTHLIKTRGQQVTLRCSSQSGHNTVSWYQQALGQGPQFIFQYYREEENGRGNFPPRFSGLQFPNYSSELNVNALELDDSALYLCASRPKGRGVGNTEAFFGQGTRLTVV.

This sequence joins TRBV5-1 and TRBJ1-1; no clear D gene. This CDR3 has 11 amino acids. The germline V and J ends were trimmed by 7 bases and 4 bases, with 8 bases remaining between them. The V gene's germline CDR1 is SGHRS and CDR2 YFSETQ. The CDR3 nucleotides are TGCGCCAGCCCAGGCATCACTGAAGCTTTCTTT. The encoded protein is CASPGITEAFF.

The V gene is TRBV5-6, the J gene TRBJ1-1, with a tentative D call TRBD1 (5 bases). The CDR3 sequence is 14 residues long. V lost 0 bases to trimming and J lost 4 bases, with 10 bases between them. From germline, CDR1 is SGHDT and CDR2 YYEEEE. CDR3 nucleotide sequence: TGTGCCAGCAGCTTGGGTCGGGGGATCACTGAAGCTTTCTTT. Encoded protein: CASSLGRGITEAFF.

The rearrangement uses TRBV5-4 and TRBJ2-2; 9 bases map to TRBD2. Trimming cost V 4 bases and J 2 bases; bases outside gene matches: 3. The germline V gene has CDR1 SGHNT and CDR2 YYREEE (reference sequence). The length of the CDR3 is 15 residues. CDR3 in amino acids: CASSRTSENTGELFF. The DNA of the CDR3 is TGTGCCAGCAGCCGGACTAGCGAAAACACCGGGGAGCTGTTTTTT.

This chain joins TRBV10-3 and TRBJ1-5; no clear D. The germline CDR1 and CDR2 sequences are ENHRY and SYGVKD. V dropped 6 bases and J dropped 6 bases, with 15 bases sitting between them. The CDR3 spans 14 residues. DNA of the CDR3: TGTGCCATCAGCGCCCGGGCGGAAGGTCAGCCCCAGCATTTT. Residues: CAISARAEGQPQHF.

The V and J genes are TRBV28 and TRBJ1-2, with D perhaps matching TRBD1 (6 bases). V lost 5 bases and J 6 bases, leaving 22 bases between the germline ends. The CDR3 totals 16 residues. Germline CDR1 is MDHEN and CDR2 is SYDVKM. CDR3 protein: CASSLPLRTVGNGYTF. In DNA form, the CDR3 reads TGTGCCAGCAGTCTACCCCTTAGGACAGTGGGAAATGGCTACACCTTC.

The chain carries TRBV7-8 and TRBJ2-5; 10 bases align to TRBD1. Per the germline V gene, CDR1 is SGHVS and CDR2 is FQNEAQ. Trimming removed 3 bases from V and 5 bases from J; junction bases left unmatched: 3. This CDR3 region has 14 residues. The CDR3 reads CASSFGTGVETQYF. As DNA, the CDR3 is TGTGCCAGCAGCTTCGGGACAGGGGTGGAGACCCAGTACTTC.

The CDR3 reads CASSYSSDTQYF. Here the CDR3 DNA reads TGTGCCAGCAGCTACTCGTCAGATACGCAGTATTTT. The rearrangement uses TRBV3-1 (or the pseudogene TRBV3-2) and TRBJ2-3; D remains ambiguous. The CDR3 runs 12 residues. The V gene's germline CDR1 is LGHDT and CDR2 YNNKEL (reference sequence). Between the trimmed V and J ends, which lost 5 bases and 4 bases, there was a span of 7 bases.

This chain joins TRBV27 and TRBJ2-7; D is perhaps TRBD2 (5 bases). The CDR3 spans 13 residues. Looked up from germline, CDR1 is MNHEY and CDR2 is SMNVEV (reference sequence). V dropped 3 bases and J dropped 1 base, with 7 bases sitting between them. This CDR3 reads CASSFRESYEQYF. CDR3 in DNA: TGTGCCAGCAGTTTCCGGGAATCCTACGAGCAGTACTTC.

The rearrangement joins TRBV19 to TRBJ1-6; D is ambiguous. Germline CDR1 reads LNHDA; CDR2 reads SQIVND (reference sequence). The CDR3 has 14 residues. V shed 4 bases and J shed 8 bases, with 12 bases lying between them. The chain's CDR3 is CASSRRTQDSPLHF. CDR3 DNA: TGTGCCAGTAGTAGGAGGACTCAGGATTCACCCCTCCACTTT.

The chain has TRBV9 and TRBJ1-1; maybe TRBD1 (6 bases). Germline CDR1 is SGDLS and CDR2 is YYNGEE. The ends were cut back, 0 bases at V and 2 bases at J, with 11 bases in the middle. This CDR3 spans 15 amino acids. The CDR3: CASSVGGQRNTEAFF. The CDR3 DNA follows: TGTGCCAGCAGCGTAGGGGGACAACGAAACACTGAAGCTTTCTTT.